A selection of T cell receptor beta chains follows, all from one sample in a study of shared clonotypes between healthy human individuals. Method: immunoSEQ multiplex PCR; TCRdb's copy keeps in-frame clones and lacks some. This sample has 150,000 to 200,000 clones, with over 50% found just once. Sequenced: memory CD4+ T cells sorted from blood. These TCRs come from a man aged 25-45 years in good health. Both conserved end residues are part of each CDR3. The order of the fields is clone size, J gene, V gene, D gene, CDR3 protein, CDR3 DNA. A D gene is named only where the DNA matches it firmly. Only some rows state a clone size, as once, few, many or a class for expanded clones.

abundance: .; j_gene: TRBJ1-1; v_gene: TRBV6-1; d_gene: TRBD1; CDR3aa: CASHTRGAGGTEAFF; CDR3nt: TGTGCCAGCCATACGAGAGGGGCAGGGGGCACTGAAGCTTTCTTT
abundance: .; j_gene: TRBJ2-1; v_gene: TRBV4-3; d_gene: .; CDR3aa: CASSQVGGSSEQFF; CDR3nt: TGCGCCAGCAGCCAAGTTGGCGGCAGTAGCGAGCAGTTCTTC
abundance: .; j_gene: TRBJ2-7; v_gene: TRBV25-1; d_gene: .; CDR3aa: CASSQAGTVGEQYF; CDR3nt: TGTGCCAGCAGCCAGGCCGGGACGGTGGGGGAGCAGTACTTC
abundance: .; j_gene: TRBJ2-7; v_gene: TRBV7-2; d_gene: .; CDR3aa: CASSLGGSWYEQYF; CDR3nt: TGTGCCAGCAGCTTAGGGGGGAGTTGGTACGAGCAGTACTTC
abundance: .; j_gene: TRBJ1-5; v_gene: TRBV7-2; d_gene: .; CDR3aa: CASSSTGRNQPQHF; CDR3nt: TGTGCCAGCAGCAGCACAGGGCGCAATCAGCCCCAGCATTTT
abundance: .; j_gene: TRBJ1-5; v_gene: TRBV5-5; d_gene: .; CDR3aa: CASSLVGFNQPQHF; CDR3nt: TGTGCCAGCAGCTTGGTGGGGTTCAATCAGCCCCAGCATTTT
abundance: .; j_gene: TRBJ2-7; v_gene: TRBV6-9; d_gene: .; CDR3aa: CASSQGGEQYF; CDR3nt: TGTGCCAGCAGTCAAGGAGGGGAGCAGTACTTC
abundance: .; j_gene: TRBJ2-1; v_gene: TRBV7-2; d_gene: TRBD1; CDR3aa: CASSLRGGFSYNEQFF; CDR3nt: TGTGCCAGCAGCTTACGAGGGGGCTTCTCCTACAATGAGCAGTTCTTC
abundance: .; j_gene: TRBJ2-5; v_gene: TRBV6-1; d_gene: TRBD1; CDR3aa: CASSDHQGAGTQYF; CDR3nt: TGTGCCAGCAGTGATCACCAGGGGGCAGGGACCCAGTACTTC
abundance: few; j_gene: TRBJ2-2; v_gene: TRBV11-3; d_gene: .; CDR3aa: CASSAVVNTGELFF; CDR3nt: TGTGCCAGCAGCGCAGTAGTGAACACCGGGGAGCTGTTTTTT